One and the same sample provided the 19 T cell receptor beta chains below, sequenced in a study of cytomegalovirus exposure and HLA in healthy donors. Primers included in the PCR were 60 Vbeta and 13 Jbeta primers. TCRdb keeps only in-frame clones here, not all; method: immunoSEQ multiplex PCR. The sample yields almost 200,000 clones, roughly 85% seen once. Sequenced input: PBMCs. The receptors shown here come from a woman aged 25 to 39 in good health and CMV-seropositive.

This clone was recorded only once. The chain combines TRBV28 with TRBJ1-5; D unclear. Germline CDR1 MDHEN, CDR2 SYDVKM. Trimming took off 10 bases at V and 0 bases at J, with 19 bases between the two ends. This CDR3 has 16 amino acids. CDR3 sequence: CATMGAEGYSNQPQHF. Here the CDR3 DNA reads TGTGCCACCATGGGCGCCGAGGGCTATAGCAATCAGCCCCAGCATTTT.

This clone was counted only a few times. The chain carries TRBV5-1 and TRBJ1-5; unclear D gene. Germline lookup yields CDR1 SGHRS and CDR2 YFSETQ. This CDR3 is built from 13 residues. V shed 6 bases and J shed 5 bases, with 12 bases lying between them. CDR3 nucleotide sequence: TGCGCCAGCACCGCGGAAGAACATCAGCCCCAGCATTTT. Residues: CASTAEEHQPQHF. Full variable domain (remainder filled in from reference TRBV5-1 and TRBJ1-5): KAGVTQTPRYLIKTRGQQVTLSCSPISGHRSVSWYQQTPGQGLQFLFEYFSETQRNKGNFPGRFSGRQFSNSRSEMNVSTLELGDSALYLCASTAEEHQPQHFGDGTRLSIL.

The chain couples TRBV5-8 to TRBJ2-7, with 7 bases that match TRBD1. The CDR3 contains 13 residues. Germline V gives CDR1 SGHTS, CDR2 YDEGEE. With V trimmed by 6 bases and J by 2 bases, 5 bases remained unmatched. The chain's CDR3 is CASNWDRAYEQYF. The CDR3 region has the DNA TGTGCCAGCAACTGGGACAGAGCCTACGAGCAGTACTTC.

The table lists this clone with a few counts. The CDR3, as DNA: TGTGCCAGCAGCTTGGCCTGGAGCTCCTACAATGAGCAGTTCTTC. Its protein product is CASSLAWSSYNEQFF. The chain couples TRBV5-8 to TRBJ2-1; D remains ambiguous. The germline V and J ends were trimmed by 0 bases and 0 bases, with 7 bases remaining between them. Germline CDR1 and CDR2: SGHTS and YDEGEE. The CDR3 contains 15 residues.

This chain connects TRBV4-1 to TRBJ1-5; 7 bases map to TRBD1. Germline lookup yields CDR1 MGHRA and CDR2 YSYEKL. Losses at the gene ends were 5 bases for V and 0 bases for J; bases not matched to a gene: 7. This CDR3 has 16 amino acids. This chain's CDR3 is CASSSPGQNSNQPQHF. The CDR3 region has the DNA TGCGCCAGCAGCTCGCCGGGACAGAATAGCAATCAGCCCCAGCATTTT.

V usage is TRBV19 and J usage is TRBJ2-1, with TRBD2 matching over 12 bases. Germline CDR1 reads LNHDA; CDR2 reads SQIVND (reference sequence). V shed 4 bases and J 8 bases; nucleotides not matched to a gene: 6. The CDR3 has 15 residues. CDR3 region: CASSTGLAGPYEQFF. The CDR3 nucleotides read TGTGCCAGTAGTACGGGACTAGCGGGTCCCTATGAGCAGTTCTTC.

V is TRBV30 and J is TRBJ1-5; tentatively, D is TRBD1 (5 bases). With 0 bases removed from V and 6 bases from J, the gap between germline ends came to 12 bases. The germline CDR1 and CDR2 sequences are GTSNPN and SVGIG (reference sequence). This CDR3 contains 14 residues. The CDR3 protein is CAWSVLRQGQPQHF. CDR3 in DNA: TGTGCCTGGAGTGTACTTCGGCAGGGTCAGCCCCAGCATTTT.

Turning to this clone: This CDR3 is also generated by other DNA sequences in the sample. This sequence joins TRBV4-3 and TRBJ1-2; 7 nucleotides match TRBD1. Per germline, CDR1 LGHNA and CDR2 YSLEER. V shed 1 base, J shed 6 bases, and the junction held 5 bases outside the gene matches. The length of the CDR3 is 14 residues. CDR3 amino acids: CASSQVPDRDGYTF. CDR3 DNA: TGCGCCAGCAGCCAAGTCCCCGACAGGGATGGCTACACCTTC.

The rearrangement uses TRBV4-1 and TRBJ2-1, with D tentatively TRBD2 (6 bases). Germline assignment: CDR1 MGHRA and CDR2 YSYEKL. The CDR3 length is 14 residues. V dropped 3 bases and J dropped 7 bases, with 13 bases sitting between them. The chain's CDR3 is CASSQSPEGNEQFF. The CDR3 DNA reads as TGCGCCAGCAGCCAGTCCCCGGAGGGGAATGAGCAGTTCTTC.

The chain joins TRBV5-4 to TRBJ2-3; 9 bases fit TRBD1. The CDR3 totals 15 residues. V dropped 2 bases and J dropped 5; count of bases not matched to a gene: 6. Germline CDR1 reads SGHNT; CDR2 reads YYREEE (reference sequence). The CDR3 region has the DNA TGTGCCAGCAGCTTCGGGACAGGGAAGCAAGATACGCAGTATTTT. Protein sequence: CASSFGTGKQDTQYF.

The chain carries TRBV30 and TRBJ1-1; 10 bases line up with TRBD1. Losses at the gene ends were 1 base for V and 0 bases for J; bases not matched to a gene: 8. This CDR3 has 17 residues. Germline V lookup: CDR1 GTSNPN, CDR2 SVGIG (reference sequence). The CDR3 loop reads CAWSGDRGPHMNTEAFF. The CDR3 coding sequence is TGTGCCTGGAGTGGGGACAGGGGCCCTCACATGAACACTGAAGCTTTCTTT.

As concerns this clone: The same CDR3 also results from other DNA sequences found in this sample. This rearrangement joins TRBV27 to TRBJ1-2; 9 bases align to TRBD1. Germline CDR1 and CDR2: MNHEY and SMNVEV (reference sequence). This CDR3 is built from 13 residues. The ends lost 4 bases at V and 8 bases at J; junction bases unmatched: 5. The CDR3 loop reads CASSSQGARGYTF. For the CDR3, the DNA is TGTGCCAGCAGTTCACAGGGGGCGCGGGGCTACACCTTC.

The chain couples TRBV10-2 to TRBJ1-6; 10 nucleotides line up with TRBD1. CDR1 WSHSY and CDR2 SAAADI come from the germline V gene. The trim removed 8 bases at V and 7 bases at J, leaving 5 bases unmatched. This CDR3 region has 14 residues. The CDR3 sequence: CASRGTGANSPLHF. In DNA, the CDR3 is TGCGCCAGCCGCGGGACAGGGGCCAATTCACCCCTCCACTTT.

CDR3 nucleotides: TGCGCCAGCAGCCAGGGGATAGCGGGGAGCTCCTACGAGCAGTACTTC. Protein sequence: CASSQGIAGSSYEQYF. The rearrangement uses TRBV4-1 and TRBJ2-7; TRBD2 aligns across 8 bases. V lost 3 bases to trimming and J lost 0 bases; unmatched junction nucleotides: 7. Germline CDR1 MGHRA, CDR2 YSYEKL. The CDR3 is 16 residues long.

The chain joins TRBV4-1 to TRBJ2-1; TRBD1 might be the D (5 bases). Trimming removed 1 base from V and 12 bases from J, with 13 bases in between. The CDR3 covers 13 residues. Germline V lookup: CDR1 MGHRA, CDR2 YSYEKL. CDR3 sequence (DNA): TGCGCCAGCAGCCAAGTTCCCCCGCAGGGGCAGTTCTTC. Its protein is CASSQVPPQGQFF.

In this sample, this clone turned up once. This chain uses TRBV4-2 with TRBJ1-1; no reliable D call. CDR3 size: 13 residues. Between the trimmed V and J ends, which lost 6 bases and 0 bases, there was a span of 8 bases. Germline CDR1 and CDR2: LGHNA and YNFKEQ. The CDR3 DNA is TGTGCCAGCAGAGATCAGGTGAACACTGAAGCTTTCTTT. Residues: CASRDQVNTEAFF.

The V gene is TRBV25-1, the J gene TRBJ2-7, with 7 bases that match TRBD2. Looked up from germline, CDR1 is MGHDK and CDR2 is SYGVNS. The CDR3 contains 15 residues. J lost 3 bases, V lost 4 bases, and 9 bases had no gene match. This CDR3 is CASSANWGEGYEQYF. CDR3 coding DNA: TGTGCCAGCAGTGCAAATTGGGGGGAGGGCTACGAGCAGTACTTC.

This chain links TRBV5-6 with TRBJ2-5; 7 bases are shared with TRBD1. Germline loops: CDR1 SGHDT, CDR2 YYEEEE. The CDR3 length is 14 residues. Unmatched junction bases numbered 4, after V lost 2 bases and J lost 3 bases. CDR3 DNA sequence: TGTGCCAGCAGCTTCATCGACAGGGAAGAGACCCAGTACTTC. Translating it yields CASSFIDREETQYF. The entire variable domain, with the rest obtained from reference TRBV5-6 and TRBJ2-5, is as follows: DAGVTQSPTHLIKTRGQQVTLRCSPKSGHDTVSWYQQALGQGPQFIFQYYEEEERQRGNFPDRFSGHQFPNYSSELNVNALLLGDSALYLCASSFIDREETQYFGPGTRLLVL.

The chain uses TRBV13 and TRBJ2-1; 7 bases line up with TRBD2. The CDR3 length is 15 residues. Germline V gene sequence: CDR1 PRHDT, CDR2 FYEKMQ (reference sequence). The V segment lost 1 base and the J segment 2 bases; nucleotides outside the gene matches: 2. The DNA for the CDR3 is TGTGCCAGCAGCTTAGTGGCGGGGGCCTACAATGAGCAGTTCTTC. It translates to CASSLVAGAYNEQFF.